This T cell receptor (beta chain) was sequenced in a study of blood T cell repertoires in COVID-19. Turning to the study itself: The cDNA or gDNA used as material had been derived from T cells, B-cell-depleted T cells, or PBMCs.

Libraries were prepared by immunoSEQ multiplex PCR; TCRdb keeps only in-frame clonotypes and omits some of them. The table shows some 390,000 clones, with roughly 89% occurring only once. Sample: PBMCs or T cells enriched from blood (not recorded which). This clonotype was sampled from a woman in her 30s who had recovered from COVID-19.

CDR3: CASRRQGDYGYTF. The CDR3 DNA reads as TGTGCCAGTAGAAGACAGGGTGATTATGGCTACACCTTC. The chain has TRBV19 and TRBJ1-2; 7 nucleotides agree with TRBD1. The CDR3 extends over 13 amino acids. Germline V gives CDR1 LNHDA, CDR2 SQIVND (reference sequence). Trimming took 6 bases from V and 5 from J; bases not matched to a gene: 6. Full variable domain (outside the CDR3, taken from reference TRBV19 and TRBJ1-2): DGGITQSPKYLFRKEGQNVTLSCEQNLNHDAMYWYRQDPGQGLRLIYYSQIVNDFQKGDIAEGYSVSREKKESFPLTVTSAQKNPTAFYLCASRRQGDYGYTFGSGTRLTVV.